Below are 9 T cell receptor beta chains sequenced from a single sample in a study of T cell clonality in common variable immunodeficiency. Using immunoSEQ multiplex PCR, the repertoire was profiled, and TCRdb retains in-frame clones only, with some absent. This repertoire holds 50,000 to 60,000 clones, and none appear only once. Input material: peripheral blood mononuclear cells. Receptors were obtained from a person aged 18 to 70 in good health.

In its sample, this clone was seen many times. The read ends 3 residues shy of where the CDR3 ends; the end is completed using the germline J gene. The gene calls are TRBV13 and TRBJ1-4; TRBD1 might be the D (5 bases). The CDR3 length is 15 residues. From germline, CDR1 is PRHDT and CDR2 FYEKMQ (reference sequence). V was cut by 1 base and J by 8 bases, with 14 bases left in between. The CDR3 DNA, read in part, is TGTGCCAGCAGCTTAGCGTCAGGGTGGGCAGAAAAA. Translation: CASSLASGWAEK. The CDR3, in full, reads CASSLASGWAEKLFF.

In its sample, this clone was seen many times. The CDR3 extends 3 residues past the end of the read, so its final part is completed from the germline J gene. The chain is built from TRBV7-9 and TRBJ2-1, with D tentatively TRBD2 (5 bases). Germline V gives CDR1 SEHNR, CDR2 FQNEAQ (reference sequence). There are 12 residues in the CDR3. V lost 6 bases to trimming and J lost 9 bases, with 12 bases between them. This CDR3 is CASRIGLGEQFF. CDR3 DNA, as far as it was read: TGTGCCAGCAGAATAGGACTCGGTGAG.

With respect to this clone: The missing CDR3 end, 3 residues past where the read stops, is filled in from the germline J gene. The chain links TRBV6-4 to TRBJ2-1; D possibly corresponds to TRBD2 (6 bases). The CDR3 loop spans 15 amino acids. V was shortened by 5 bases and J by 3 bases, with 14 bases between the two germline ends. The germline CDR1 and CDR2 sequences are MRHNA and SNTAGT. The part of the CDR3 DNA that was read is TGTGCCAGCAGTTCCTCCGGGACTGGCTACAATGAG. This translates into CASSSSGTGYNE. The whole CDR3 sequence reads CASSSSGTGYNEQFF.

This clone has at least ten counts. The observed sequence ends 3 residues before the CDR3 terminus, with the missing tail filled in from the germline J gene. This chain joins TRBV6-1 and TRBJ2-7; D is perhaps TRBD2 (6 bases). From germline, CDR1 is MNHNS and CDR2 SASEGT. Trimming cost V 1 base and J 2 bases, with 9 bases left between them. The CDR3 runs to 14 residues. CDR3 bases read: TGTGCCAGCAGTGAAGGACGGACTACCTACGAG. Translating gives CASSEGRTTYE. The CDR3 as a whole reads CASSEGRTTYEQYF.

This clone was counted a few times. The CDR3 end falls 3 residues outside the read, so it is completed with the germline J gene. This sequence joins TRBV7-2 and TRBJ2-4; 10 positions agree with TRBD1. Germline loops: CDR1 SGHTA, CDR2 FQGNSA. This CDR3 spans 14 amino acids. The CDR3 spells CASSWTGTGDGQYF. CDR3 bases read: TGTGCCAGCAGTTGGACCGGGACAGGGGATGGT.

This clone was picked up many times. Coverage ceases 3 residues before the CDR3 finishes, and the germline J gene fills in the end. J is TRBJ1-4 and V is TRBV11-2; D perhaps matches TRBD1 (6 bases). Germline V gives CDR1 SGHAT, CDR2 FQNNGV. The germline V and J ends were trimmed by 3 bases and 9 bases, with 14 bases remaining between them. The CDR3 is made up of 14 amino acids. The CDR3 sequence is CASSFGRGYQKLFF. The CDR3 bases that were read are TGTGCCAGCAGCTTCGGCAGGGGCTATCAAAAA.

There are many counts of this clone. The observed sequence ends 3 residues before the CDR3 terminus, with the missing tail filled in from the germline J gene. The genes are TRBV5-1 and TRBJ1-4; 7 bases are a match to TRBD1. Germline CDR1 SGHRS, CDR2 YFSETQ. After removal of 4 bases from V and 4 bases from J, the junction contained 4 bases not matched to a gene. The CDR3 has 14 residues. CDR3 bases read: TGCGCCAGCAGCGGGGGACAGTATAATGAAAAA. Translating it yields CASSGGQYNEK. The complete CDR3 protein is CASSGGQYNEKLFF.

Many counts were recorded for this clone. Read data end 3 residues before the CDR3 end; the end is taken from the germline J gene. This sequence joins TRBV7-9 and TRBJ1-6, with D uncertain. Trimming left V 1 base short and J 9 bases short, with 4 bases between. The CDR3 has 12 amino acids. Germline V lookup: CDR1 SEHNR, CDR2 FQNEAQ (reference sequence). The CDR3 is CASSLDSSPLHF. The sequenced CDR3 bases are TGTGCCAGCAGCTTAGATAGTTCACCC.

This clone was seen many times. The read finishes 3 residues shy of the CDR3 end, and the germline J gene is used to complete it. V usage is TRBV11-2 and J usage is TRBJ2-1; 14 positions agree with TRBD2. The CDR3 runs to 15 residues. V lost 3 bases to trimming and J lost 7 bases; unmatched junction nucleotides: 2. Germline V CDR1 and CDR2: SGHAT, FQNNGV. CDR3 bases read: TGTGCCAGCAGCTTTAGACTAGCGGGAGGGAATGAG. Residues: CASSFRLAGGNE. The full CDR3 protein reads CASSFRLAGGNEQFF. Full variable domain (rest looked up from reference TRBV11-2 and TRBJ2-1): EAGVAQSPRYKIIEKRQSVAFWCNPISGHATLYWYQQILGQGPKLLIQFQNNGVVDDSQLPKDRFSAERLKGVDSTLKIQPAKLEDSAVYLCASSFRLAGGNEQFFGPGTRLTVL.